These 28 T cell receptor beta chains were sequenced from one sample in a study of human CD8 memory T cell subsets (dated by TCRdb to about 2020). A Human TCR Profiling Kit was used to prepare UMI-labeled 5' RACE TCRbeta libraries. Following TCRdb reprocessing, every CDR3 protein sequence forms one entry, and DNA is not provided. In this sample's table one finds roughly 18,000 distinct CDR3 sequences. In total, the top ten clones hold about 5% of the sample. Sequencing was performed on CD8+ T cells from PBMCs. These receptors came from a human donor in good health.

The chain joins TRBV4-2 to TRBJ2-3; the TRBD2 assignment by TCRdb is unverifiable without DNA. The CDR3 spans 16 residues. CDR1 is LGHNA and CDR2 is YNFKEQ in the germline V gene. The CDR3 spells CASSQVSGRGTDTQYF.

J is TRBJ2-7 and V is TRBV5-6; the D call from TCRdb, TRBD1, cannot be confirmed without DNA. The CDR3 extends over 15 amino acids. The germline V gene has CDR1 SGHDT and CDR2 YYEEEE. The chain's CDR3 is CASSSTGTGGHEQYF. Variable domain in full (rest from reference TRBV5-6 and TRBJ2-7): DAGVTQSPTHLIKTRGQQVTLRCSPKSGHDTVSWYQQALGQGPQFIFQYYEEEERQRGNFPDRFSGHQFPNYSSELNVNALLLGDSALYLCASSSTGTGGHEQYFGPGTRLTVT.

This rearrangement joins TRBV7-9 to TRBJ1-1; TCRdb lists TRBD1, though no DNA is available to test this call. The germline V gene encodes CDR1 SEHNR and CDR2 FQNEAQ (reference sequence). The CDR3 is made up of 16 amino acids. The CDR3 loop reads CASSLGGINRIGGAFF.

V is TRBV7-9 and J is TRBJ2-1; TCRdb's D call, TRBD2, is unchecked because there is no DNA. Germline V CDR1 and CDR2: SEHNR, FQNEAQ (reference sequence). This CDR3 has 16 residues. The chain's CDR3 is CASSSTSRDSYNEQFF.

The chain couples TRBV4-2 to TRBJ2-7; TCRdb indicates TRBD1, and absent DNA this call remains unverified. Per the germline V gene, CDR1 is LGHNA and CDR2 is YNFKEQ. The CDR3 runs 15 residues. CDR3 in amino acids: CASSPGTGGTYEQYF.

This chain connects TRBV29-1 to TRBJ2-1. The CDR3 contains 13 residues. Germline loops: CDR1 SQVTM, CDR2 ANQGSEA. The chain's CDR3 is CSVERSPYNEQFF.

J is TRBJ2-3 and V is TRBV15. Germline V gives CDR1 LNHNV, CDR2 YYDKDF (reference sequence). The CDR3 covers 12 residues. The CDR3: CATSKDDDTQYF.

This chain joins TRBV10-2 and TRBJ2-1; TCRdb's D call, TRBD2, is unchecked because there is no DNA. CDR1 is WSHSY and CDR2 is SAAADI in the germline V gene. This CDR3 contains 14 residues. CDR3 protein: CASSGTSGYNEQFF.

V usage is TRBV7-2 and J usage is TRBJ2-7; there is no DNA to check the TCRdb D call of TRBD2. CDR3 size: 16 residues. Germline lookup yields CDR1 SGHTA and CDR2 FQGNSA. The CDR3 spells CASSSLDYTNSYEQYF.

The V and J genes are TRBV13 and TRBJ1-2; TCRdb indicates TRBD1, and absent DNA this call remains unverified. The germline CDR1 and CDR2 sequences are PRHDT and FYEKMQ (reference sequence). The CDR3 consists of 14 residues. The CDR3 spells CASILTGGENGYTF.

The chain joins TRBV27 to TRBJ1-1; the TCRdb call, TRBD1, lacks DNA for checking. The V gene's germline CDR1 is MNHEY and CDR2 SMNVEV (reference sequence). The CDR3 length is 15 residues. The CDR3 protein is CASSSIQGLVTEAFF.

The chain combines TRBV7-6 with TRBJ1-1; TCRdb indicates TRBD1, and absent DNA this call remains unverified. The CDR3 loop spans 15 amino acids. Germline-derived CDR1 and CDR2 are SGHVS and FNYEAQ. This CDR3 reads CASSILQGADTEAFF.

The rearrangement uses TRBV7-2 and TRBJ2-7; TCRdb's assignment of TRBD2 cannot be checked, as there is no DNA. CDR3 length: 13 residues. The germline CDR1 and CDR2 sequences are SGHTA and FQGNSA. CDR3 residues: CASREGGSYEQYF.

The CDR3 loop is CSVVTGGATDTQYF. The chain has TRBV29-1 and TRBJ2-3; absent DNA, TCRdb's TRBD1 call cannot be checked. The CDR3 length is 14 residues. Germline loops: CDR1 SQVTM, CDR2 ANQGSEA.

V gene TRBV3-1 combines with J gene TRBJ2-2. The CDR3 has 14 amino acids. The germline CDR1 and CDR2 sequences are LGHDT and YNNKEL (reference sequence). The chain's CDR3 is CASRPTRNTGELFF.

This chain uses TRBV20-1 with TRBJ2-2. CDR1 DFQATT and CDR2 SNEGSKA come from the germline V gene (reference sequence). This CDR3 is built from 15 residues. The CDR3 sequence is CSARDGYQGTGELFF.

This sequence joins TRBV7-3 and TRBJ1-2; TCRdb gives TRBD1 as the D gene, but with no DNA this cannot be confirmed. Looked up from germline, CDR1 is SGHTA and CDR2 is FQGTGA. The CDR3 totals 16 residues. The CDR3 is CASSPSPGQEYYGYTF.

The chain joins TRBV5-1 to TRBJ2-7; the TRBD1 assignment by TCRdb is unverifiable without DNA. This CDR3 contains 15 residues. CDR1 and CDR2 (germline): SGHRS, YFSETQ. The CDR3 here is CASSLALGQQYEQYF. Combining the CDR3 with reference TRBV5-1 and TRBJ2-7 gives the whole variable domain KAGVTQTPRYLIKTRGQQVTLSCSPISGHRSVSWYQQTPGQGLQFLFEYFSETQRNKGNFPGRFSGRQFSNSRSEMNVSTLELGDSALYLCASSLALGQQYEQYFGPGTRLTVT.

This sequence joins TRBV29-1 and TRBJ2-1; TCRdb gives TRBD1 as the D gene, but with no DNA this cannot be confirmed. The CDR3 loop spans 14 amino acids. The germline V gene encodes CDR1 SQVTM and CDR2 ANQGSEA. The CDR3 here is CSVEGGGQGYEQFF.

The chain couples TRBV11-3 to TRBJ2-1. CDR1 SGHNT and CDR2 YENEEA come from the germline V gene. The CDR3 spans 14 residues. CDR3 sequence reads: CASSQEAAYNEQFF.

V is TRBV15 and J is TRBJ2-3; the TCRdb call, TRBD1, lacks DNA for checking. Germline V lookup: CDR1 LNHNV, CDR2 YYDKDF (reference sequence). CDR3 length: 19 residues. This chain's CDR3 is CATSRERQGVGGPTDTQYF.

The chain carries TRBV11-2 and TRBJ2-3. The CDR3 totals 12 residues. Germline CDR1 SGHAT, CDR2 FQNNGV. The CDR3 reads CASSLGTDTQYF.

This rearrangement joins TRBV4-1 to TRBJ2-7. CDR1 and CDR2 (germline): MGHRA, YSYEKL. This CDR3 has 13 residues. The CDR3 sequence: CASSQSSSYEQYF.

The J gene is TRBJ2-3, the V gene TRBV27; TCRdb picks TRBD1, but there is no DNA to check that call. The germline V gene encodes CDR1 MNHEY and CDR2 SMNVEV (reference sequence). CDR3 size: 15 residues. The CDR3 here is CASSPGILDTDTQYF.

V gene TRBV18 combines with J gene TRBJ2-1; TCRdb's D call, TRBD1, is unchecked because there is no DNA. This CDR3 comprises 13 residues. The germline V gene encodes CDR1 KGHSH and CDR2 LQKENI. CDR3 in amino acids: CASSPRVGDEQFF.

This chain links TRBV28 with TRBJ2-5; the TCRdb call, TRBD1, lacks DNA for checking. The CDR3 has 17 residues. Germline loops: CDR1 MDHEN, CDR2 SYDVKM. CDR3 region: CASSFVQGVSPGETQYF.

The chain joins TRBV14 to TRBJ2-2; the TCRdb call, TRBD2, lacks DNA for checking. Per the germline V gene, CDR1 is SGHDN and CDR2 is FVKESK. The CDR3 is 16 residues long. CDR3 amino acids: CASSQTGLVDTGELFF.

J is TRBJ1-3 and V is TRBV9; TCRdb outputs TRBD1, but without DNA this stays unchecked. The germline V gene encodes CDR1 SGDLS and CDR2 YYNGEE. This CDR3 region has 21 residues. CDR3 amino acids: CASSVATVSPTGGTSGNTIYF.